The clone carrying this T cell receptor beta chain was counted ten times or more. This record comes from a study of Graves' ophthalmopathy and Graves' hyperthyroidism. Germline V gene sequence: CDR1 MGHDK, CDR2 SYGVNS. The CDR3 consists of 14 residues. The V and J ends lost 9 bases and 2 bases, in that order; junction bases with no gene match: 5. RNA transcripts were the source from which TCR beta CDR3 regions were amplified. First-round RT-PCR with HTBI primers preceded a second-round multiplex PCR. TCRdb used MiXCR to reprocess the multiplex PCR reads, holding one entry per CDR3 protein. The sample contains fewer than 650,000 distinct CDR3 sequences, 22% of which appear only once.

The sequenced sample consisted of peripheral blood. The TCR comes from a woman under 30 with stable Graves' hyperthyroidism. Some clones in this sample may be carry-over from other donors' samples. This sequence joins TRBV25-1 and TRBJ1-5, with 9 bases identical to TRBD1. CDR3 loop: CARRWTGGNQPQHF. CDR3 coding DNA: TGTGCCAGACGATGGACAGGGGGCAATCAGCCCCAGCATTTT.